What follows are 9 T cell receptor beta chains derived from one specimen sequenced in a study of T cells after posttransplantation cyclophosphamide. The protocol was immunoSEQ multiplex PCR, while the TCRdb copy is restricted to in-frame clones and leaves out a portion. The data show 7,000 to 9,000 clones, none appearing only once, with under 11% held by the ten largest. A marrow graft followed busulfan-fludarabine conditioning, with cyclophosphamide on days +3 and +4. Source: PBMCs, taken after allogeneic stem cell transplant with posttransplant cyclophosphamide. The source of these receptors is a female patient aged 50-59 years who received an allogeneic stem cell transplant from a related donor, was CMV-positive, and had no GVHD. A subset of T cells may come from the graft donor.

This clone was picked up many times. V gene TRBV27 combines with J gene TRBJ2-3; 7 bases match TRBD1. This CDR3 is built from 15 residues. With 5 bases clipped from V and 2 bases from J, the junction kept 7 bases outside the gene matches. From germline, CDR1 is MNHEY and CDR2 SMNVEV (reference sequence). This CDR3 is CASSPRTGHTDTQYF. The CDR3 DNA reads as TGTGCCAGCAGTCCTCGGACAGGCCACACAGATACGCAGTATTTT.

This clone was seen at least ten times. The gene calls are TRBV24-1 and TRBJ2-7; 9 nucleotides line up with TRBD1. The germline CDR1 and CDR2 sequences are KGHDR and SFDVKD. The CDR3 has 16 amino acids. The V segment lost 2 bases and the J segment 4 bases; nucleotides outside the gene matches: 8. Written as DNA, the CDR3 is TGTGCCACCAGTGATTCCACAGGGGGCGCATGGTACGAGCAGTACTTC. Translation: CATSDSTGGAWYEQYF.

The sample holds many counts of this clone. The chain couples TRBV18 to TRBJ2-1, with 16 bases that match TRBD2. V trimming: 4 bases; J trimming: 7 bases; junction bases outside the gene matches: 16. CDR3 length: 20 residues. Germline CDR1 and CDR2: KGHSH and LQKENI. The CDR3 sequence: CASSRTQPGLAGGPQNEQFF. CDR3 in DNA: TGTGCCAGCTCACGTACACAACCGGGACTAGCGGGAGGGCCCCAGAATGAGCAGTTCTTC.

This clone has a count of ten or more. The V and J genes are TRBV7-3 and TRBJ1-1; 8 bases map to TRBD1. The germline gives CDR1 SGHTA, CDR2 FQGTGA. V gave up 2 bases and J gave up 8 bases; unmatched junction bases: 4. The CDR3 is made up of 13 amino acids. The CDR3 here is CASSLFGQGEAFF. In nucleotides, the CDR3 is TGTGCCAGCAGCTTATTCGGACAGGGCGAAGCTTTCTTT.

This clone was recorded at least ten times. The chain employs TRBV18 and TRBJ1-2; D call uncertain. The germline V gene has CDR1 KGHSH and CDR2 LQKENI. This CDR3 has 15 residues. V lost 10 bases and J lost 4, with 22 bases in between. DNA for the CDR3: TGTGCCACCACCCTAAGCCAGGAAGCATTCTATGGCTACACCTTC. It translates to CATTLSQEAFYGYTF.

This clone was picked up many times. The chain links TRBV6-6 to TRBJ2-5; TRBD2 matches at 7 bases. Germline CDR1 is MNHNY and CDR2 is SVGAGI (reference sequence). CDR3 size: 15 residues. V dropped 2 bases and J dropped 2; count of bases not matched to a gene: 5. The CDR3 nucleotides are TGTGCCAGCAGTTACCAGAAGCGGGATCAAGAGACCCAGTACTTC. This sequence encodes CASSYQKRDQETQYF.

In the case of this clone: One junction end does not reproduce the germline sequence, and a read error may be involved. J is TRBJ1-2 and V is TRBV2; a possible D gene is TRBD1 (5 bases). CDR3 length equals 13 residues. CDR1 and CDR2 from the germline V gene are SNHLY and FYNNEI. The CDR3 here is CASSADKTYRYTF. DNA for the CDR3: TGTGCCAGCAGTGCGGACAAGACCTATCGCTACACCTTC.

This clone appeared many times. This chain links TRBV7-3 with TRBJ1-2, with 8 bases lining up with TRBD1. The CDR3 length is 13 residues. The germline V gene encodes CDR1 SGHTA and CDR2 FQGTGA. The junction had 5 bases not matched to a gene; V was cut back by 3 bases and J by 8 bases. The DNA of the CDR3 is TGTGCCAGCAGCTTGGGACAGGCGAGAGGCTACACCTTC. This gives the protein CASSLGQARGYTF.

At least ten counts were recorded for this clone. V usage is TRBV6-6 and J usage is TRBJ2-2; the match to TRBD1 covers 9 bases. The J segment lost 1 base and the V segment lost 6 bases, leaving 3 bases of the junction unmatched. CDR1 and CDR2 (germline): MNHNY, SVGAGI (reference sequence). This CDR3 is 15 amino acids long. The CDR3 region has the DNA TGTGCCAGCAGCCCGGGACAGGGGAACACCGGGGAGCTGTTTTTT. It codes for CASSPGQGNTGELFF.